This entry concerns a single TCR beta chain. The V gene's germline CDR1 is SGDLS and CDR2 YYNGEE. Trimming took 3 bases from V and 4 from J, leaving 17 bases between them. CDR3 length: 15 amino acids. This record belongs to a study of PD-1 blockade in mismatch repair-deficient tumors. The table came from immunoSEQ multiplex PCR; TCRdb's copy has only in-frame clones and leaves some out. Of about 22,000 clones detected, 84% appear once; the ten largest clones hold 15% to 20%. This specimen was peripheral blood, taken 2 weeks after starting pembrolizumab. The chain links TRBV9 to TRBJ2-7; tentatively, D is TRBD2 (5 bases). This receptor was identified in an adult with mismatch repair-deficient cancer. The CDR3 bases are TGTGCCAGCAGCGCAACCTCGGGTAGAGGGTACGAGCAGTACTTC. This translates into CASSATSGRGYEQYF.